One and the same sample provided the 14 T cell receptor beta chains below, sequenced in a study of blood T cell repertoires in COVID-19. Profiling relied on immunoSEQ multiplex PCR, and the TCRdb table lists in-frame clones only, not all of them. Among a few hundred thousand clones listed, around 80% were seen once. The sample was PBMCs or T cells enriched from blood (not recorded which). These receptors were obtained from a man aged 25-45 years with acute COVID-19.

The rearrangement uses TRBV4-1 and TRBJ1-5; D uncertain. CDR1 is MGHRA, CDR2 YSYEKL, per germline. The germline V and J ends were trimmed by 0 bases and 12 bases, with 12 bases remaining between them. This CDR3 comprises 13 residues. CDR3 DNA sequence: TGCGCCAGCAGCCAAGAGTATCGCTATGGCCAGCATTTT. This translates into CASSQEYRYGQHF.

With regard to this clone: Mismatch with germline at one junction end may stem from a read error. The rearrangement joins TRBV7-7 to TRBJ2-1, with a weak D call TRBD2 (6 bases). Germline V gene data show CDR1 as SSHAT and CDR2 as FNYEAQ (reference sequence). The CDR3 is made up of 13 amino acids. The CDR3 nucleotides are TGTGCTAGCAGCTTATCCGGGGGAGCAGAGCAGTTCTTC. It encodes CASSLSGGAEQFF.

The chain recombines TRBV19 with TRBJ1-2; D is unclear. This CDR3 region has 15 residues. V was clipped by 9 bases and J by 4 bases, with 21 bases between them. Per germline, CDR1 LNHDA and CDR2 SQIVND (reference sequence). The CDR3 loop reads CASNPDFSPVYGYTF. As DNA, the CDR3 is TGTGCCAGCAACCCGGACTTTTCGCCCGTCTATGGCTACACCTTC.

This rearrangement joins TRBV12-3 or TRBV12-4 to TRBJ1-2; 7 bases align to TRBD1. CDR3 length equals 13 residues. The J segment lost 8 bases and the V segment lost 4 bases, leaving 7 bases of the junction unmatched. The CDR3 region is CASSSRQGGGYTF. CDR3 bases: TGTGCCAGCAGTTCAAGACAGGGCGGCGGCTACACCTTC.

The CDR3 nucleotides are TGTGCCAGTAGCGGGAGCGCAGATACGCAGTATTTT. This codes for CASSGSADTQYF. The chain combines TRBV6-5 with TRBJ2-3; 9 nucleotides agree with TRBD2. Trimming cost V 9 bases and J 4 bases; bases outside gene matches: 2. The length of the CDR3 is 12 residues. Germline CDR1 reads MNHEY; CDR2 reads SVGAGI.

The rearrangement joins TRBV5-1 to TRBJ2-2, with D unclear. V was trimmed by 6 bases and J by 0 bases, leaving 12 bases between them. CDR3 length: 15 residues. The germline CDR1 and CDR2 sequences are SGHRS and YFSETQ. The CDR3 coding sequence is TGCGCCAGCAACAAAAACCCCCCGAACACCGGGGAGCTGTTTTTT. Protein: CASNKNPPNTGELFF. The full variable domain, with the rest looked up from reference TRBV5-1 and TRBJ2-2, is KAGVTQTPRYLIKTRGQQVTLSCSPISGHRSVSWYQQTPGQGLQFLFEYFSETQRNKGNFPGRFSGRQFSNSRSEMNVSTLELGDSALYLCASNKNPPNTGELFFGEGSRLTVL.

The CDR3, as DNA: TGTGCCAGCAGTTTACTAGCGCCTAGCACAGATACGCAGTATTTT. Amino acids: CASSLLAPSTDTQYF. The chain joins TRBV28 to TRBJ2-3, with D perhaps matching TRBD2 (6 bases). The CDR3 length is 15 residues. Germline V gene data show CDR1 as MDHEN and CDR2 as SYDVKM. The V end was cut by 2 bases, the J end by 0 bases, with 9 bases between. The complete variable domain, with remaining parts taken from reference TRBV28 and TRBJ2-3, reads DVKVTQSSRYLVKRTGEKVFLECVQDMDHENMFWYRQDPGLGLRLIYFSYDVKMKEKGDIPEGYSVSREKKERFSLILESASTNQTSMYLCASSLLAPSTDTQYFGPGTRLTVL.

The chain carries TRBV15 and TRBJ1-1; a possible D gene is TRBD1 (5 bases). Trimming left V 1 base short and J 1 base short, with 10 bases between. Germline V lookup: CDR1 LNHNV, CDR2 YYDKDF (reference sequence). The CDR3 consists of 15 residues. CDR3 DNA sequence: TGTGCCACCAGCAGAGCCTTCCAGGGGAACACTGAAGCTTTCTTT. Its protein is CATSRAFQGNTEAFF.

This clone was detected only once. The rearrangement uses TRBV5-6 and TRBJ2-3; D is perhaps TRBD2 (6 bases). V lost 6 bases, J lost 1 base, and 15 bases lay in between. Germline V gene sequence: CDR1 SGHDT, CDR2 YYEEEE. The CDR3 is 15 residues long. CDR3 region: CASNFAGFGTDTQYF. DNA of the CDR3: TGTGCCAGCAATTTCGCGGGATTTGGCACAGATACGCAGTATTTT. The variable domain in full, with the rest retrieved from reference TRBV5-6 and TRBJ2-3, is DAGVTQSPTHLIKTRGQQVTLRCSPKSGHDTVSWYQQALGQGPQFIFQYYEEEERQRGNFPDRFSGHQFPNYSSELNVNALLLGDSALYLCASNFAGFGTDTQYFGPGTRLTVL.

The chain joins TRBV7-9 to TRBJ2-4; 8 nucleotides match TRBD2. The CDR3 is 17 residues long. V lost 5 bases to trimming and J lost 2 bases; unmatched junction nucleotides: 11. In germline, CDR1 is SEHNR, CDR2 FQNEAQ (reference sequence). The CDR3, as DNA: TGTGCCAGCAGCGACCTAAGCGGGAGCGGGCCCAAAAACATTCAGTACTTC. Protein sequence: CASSDLSGSGPKNIQYF.

The J gene is TRBJ1-1, the V gene TRBV19; tentative D call: TRBD1 (5 bases). V shed 6 bases and J shed 1 base, with 12 bases lying between them. The CDR3 runs to 14 residues. Germline CDR1 is LNHDA and CDR2 is SQIVND (reference sequence). CDR3 sequence (DNA): TGTGCCAGTAGGGAGACAGCGGGGAACACTGAAGCTTTCTTT. Translated, it gives CASRETAGNTEAFF.

The chain links TRBV6-4 to TRBJ1-1; 7 nucleotides align to TRBD1. This CDR3 contains 13 residues. CDR1 is MRHNA and CDR2 is SNTAGT in the germline V gene. J gave up 4 bases and V 6 bases, and 5 bases lay outside the gene matches. The CDR3 here is CASSATGATEAFF. The CDR3 coding sequence is TGTGCCAGCAGCGCAACAGGGGCCACTGAAGCTTTCTTT.

This clone was observed at least ten times. The rearrangement uses TRBV7-9 and TRBJ2-2; 7 nucleotides agree with TRBD2. Germline-derived CDR1 and CDR2 are SEHNR and FQNEAQ (reference sequence). V was clipped by 1 base and J by 7 bases; unmatched bases: 6. This CDR3 has 15 amino acids. The CDR3: CASSLGGSDIGELFF. CDR3 coding DNA: TGTGCCAGCAGCTTAGGCGGGAGTGACATCGGGGAGCTGTTTTTT. The full variable domain, completed using reference TRBV7-9 and TRBJ2-2, is DTGVSQNPRHKITKRGQNVTFRCDPISEHNRLYWYRQTLGQGPEFLTYFQNEAQLEKSRLLSDRFSAERPKGSFSTLEIQRTEQGDSAMYLCASSLGGSDIGELFFGEGSRLTVL.

The chain joins TRBV18 to TRBJ1-4, with 10 bases aligning to TRBD1. The length of the CDR3 is 15 residues. Per the germline V gene, CDR1 is KGHSH and CDR2 is LQKENI. Losses at the gene ends were 4 bases for V and 5 bases for J; bases not matched to a gene: 4. CDR3 sequence: CASSQTTGGNEKLFF. CDR3 coding DNA: TGTGCCAGCTCACAAACGACAGGGGGCAATGAAAAACTGTTTTTT.